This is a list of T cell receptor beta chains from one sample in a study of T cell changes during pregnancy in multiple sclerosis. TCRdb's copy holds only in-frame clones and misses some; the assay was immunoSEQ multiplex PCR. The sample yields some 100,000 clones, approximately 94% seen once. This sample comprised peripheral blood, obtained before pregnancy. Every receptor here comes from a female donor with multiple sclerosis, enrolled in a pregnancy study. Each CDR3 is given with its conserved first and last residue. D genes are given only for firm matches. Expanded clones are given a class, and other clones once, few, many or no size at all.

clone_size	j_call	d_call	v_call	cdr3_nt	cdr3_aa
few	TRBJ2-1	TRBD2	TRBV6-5	TGTGCCAGCAGTCGGACTAGCGGGCCGAAGGGTGAGCAGTTCTTC	CASSRTSGPKGEQFF
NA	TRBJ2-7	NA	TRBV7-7	TGTGCCAGCAGCGAACAGGACCTAGGGGAGCAGTACTTC	CASSEQDLGEQYF
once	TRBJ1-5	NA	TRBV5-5	TGTGCCAGCAGCAAGACAGACCAAGGGCGCAATCAGCCCCAGCATTTT	CASSKTDQGRNQPQHF
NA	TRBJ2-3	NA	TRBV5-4	TGTGCCAGCAGCTTGGTCGGGGGTGGGACAGATACGCAGTATTTT	CASSLVGGGTDTQYF
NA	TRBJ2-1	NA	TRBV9	TGTGCCAGCAGCGTACCGGGGGGCTCCAATGAGCAGTTCTTC	CASSVPGGSNEQFF
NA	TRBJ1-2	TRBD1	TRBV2	TGTGCCAACTTACAGGGGGATTATGGCTACACCTTC	CANLQGDYGYTF
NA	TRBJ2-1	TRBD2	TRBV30	TGTGCCGTACGGGGACTAGCGGGATTTCTCTTCTTC	CAVRGLAGFLFF
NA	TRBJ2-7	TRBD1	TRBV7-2	TGTGCCAGCAGCCTGGGACAGCTGGGGCCCTACGAGCAGTACTTC	CASSLGQLGPYEQYF
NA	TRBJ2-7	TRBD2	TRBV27	TGTGCCAGAAGCCCTAGCGGGGCCTCCTACGAGCAGTACTTC	CARSPSGASYEQYF
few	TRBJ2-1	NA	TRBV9	TGTGCCAGCAGCGGACAGGGAGGTGAGCAGTTCTTC	CASSGQGGEQFF
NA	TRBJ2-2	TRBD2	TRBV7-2	TGTGCCAGCAGCTTCTCACTAGCGGGAGCAATGAACACCGGGGAGCTGTTTTTT	CASSFSLAGAMNTGELFF
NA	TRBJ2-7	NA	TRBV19	TGTGCCAGTAGTATGGCAACAGTAAAGGGGGCCTACGAGCAGTACTTC	CASSMATVKGAYEQYF
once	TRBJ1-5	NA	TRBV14	TGTGCCAGCAGCCAACACGGGACGGACTATAGCAATCAGCCCCAGCATTTT	CASSQHGTDYSNQPQHF
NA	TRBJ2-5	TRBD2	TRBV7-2	TGTGCCGGGTGGGTAGCGGGGGGCCAAGAGACCCAGTACTTC	CAGWVAGGQETQYF
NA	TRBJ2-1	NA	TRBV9	TGTGCCAGCAGCGTAATTGTTAGCGGAAATGAGCAGTTCTTC	CASSVIVSGNEQFF
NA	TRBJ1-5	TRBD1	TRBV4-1	TGCGCCAGCAGCCAATGGACAGGGGATCAGCCCCAGCATTTT	CASSQWTGDQPQHF
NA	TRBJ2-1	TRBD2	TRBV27	TGTGCCAGCAGCCGAGATCCGGGACTAGCGTTCAATGAGCAGTTCTTC	CASSRDPGLAFNEQFF
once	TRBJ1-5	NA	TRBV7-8	TGTGCCAGCAGCCCTCCGGGGGACCCGAGGAGACAGCCCCAGCATTTT	CASSPPGDPRRQPQHF
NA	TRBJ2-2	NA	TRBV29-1	TGCAGCGTTGTACAGAACACCGGGGAGCTGTTTTTT	CSVVQNTGELFF
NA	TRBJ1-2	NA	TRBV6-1	TGTGCCAGCAGTGAAGACAACAGGTTCTATGGCTACACCTTC	CASSEDNRFYGYTF
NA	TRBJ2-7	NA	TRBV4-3	TGCGCCAGCAGCCAAGCTGTCCTCGGCGAGCAGTACTTC	CASSQAVLGEQYF
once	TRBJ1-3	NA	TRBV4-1	TGCGCCAGCAGCCATGACAGCTCTGGAAACACCATATATTTT	CASSHDSSGNTIYF
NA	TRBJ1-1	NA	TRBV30	TGTGCCTGGAGAGACCAGGGGACTGAAGCTTTCTTT	CAWRDQGTEAFF
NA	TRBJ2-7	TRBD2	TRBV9	TGTGCCAGCAGCGGACTAGCGGGGGAGCAGTACTTC	CASSGLAGEQYF
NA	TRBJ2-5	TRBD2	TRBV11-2	TGTGCCAGCAGCTCTCTTGGGGGGGGTAGGGAGACCCAGTACTTC	CASSSLGGGRETQYF
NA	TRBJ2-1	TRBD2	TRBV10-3	TGTGCCATCAGTGAAACTAGCGGGGGAGAGCAGTTCTTC	CAISETSGGEQFF
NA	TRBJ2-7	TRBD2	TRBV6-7	TGTGCCAGCAGTTACGGTGGCGGGAGAATGGGCGAGCAGTACTTC	CASSYGGGRMGEQYF
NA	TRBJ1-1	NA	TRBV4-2	TGTGCCAGCAGTTTATTTCACACTGAAGCTTTCTTT	CASSLFHTEAFF
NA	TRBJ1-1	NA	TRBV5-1	TGCGCCAGCAGCTTGATTCCGGGAAGCACTGAAGCTTTCTTT	CASSLIPGSTEAFF
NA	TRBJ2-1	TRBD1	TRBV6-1	TGTGCCAGTGACAGGGGGCCTCGCAATGAGCAGTTCTTC	CASDRGPRNEQFF
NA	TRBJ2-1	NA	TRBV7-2	TGTGCCAGCAGCTTATTGGGCAGGGGATCTTTCAATGAGCAGTTCTTC	CASSLLGRGSFNEQFF
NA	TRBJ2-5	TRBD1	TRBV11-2	TGTGCCAGCAGCCGGGACAGCCAACAAGAGACCCAGTACTTC	CASSRDSQQETQYF
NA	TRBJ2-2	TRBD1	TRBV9	TGTGCCAGCAGCGTAGAGGGGGCGGCCGGGGAGCTGTTTTTT	CASSVEGAAGELFF
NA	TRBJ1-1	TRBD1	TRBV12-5	TGTGCTAGTGGTTTGGATCCCAGGGGGGACTTGAACACTGAAGCTTTCTTT	CASGLDPRGDLNTEAFF
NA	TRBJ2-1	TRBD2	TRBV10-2	TGCGCCAGCTCTGTAATCGGGACTAGCGCCACCAATGAGCAGTTCTTC	CASSVIGTSATNEQFF
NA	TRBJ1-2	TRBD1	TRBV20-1	TGCAGTGCTAGTAAGGGGGCCACCTTC	CSASKGATF
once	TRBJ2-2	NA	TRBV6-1	TGTGCCAGCAGAAAGGACAGAAACACCGGGGAGCTGTTTTTT	CASRKDRNTGELFF
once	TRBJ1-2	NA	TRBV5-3	TGTGCCAGAAGCTTAGGGGGGGCAGGTTCCTATGGCTACACCTTC	CARSLGGAGSYGYTF
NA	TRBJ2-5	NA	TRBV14	TGTGCCAGCAGCCCCGCAATGGGGGGAAGGGAGACCCAGTACTTC	CASSPAMGGRETQYF
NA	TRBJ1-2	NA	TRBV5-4	TGTGCCAGCAGCTTGGCAGGACAGAGCTATGGCTACACCTTC	CASSLAGQSYGYTF